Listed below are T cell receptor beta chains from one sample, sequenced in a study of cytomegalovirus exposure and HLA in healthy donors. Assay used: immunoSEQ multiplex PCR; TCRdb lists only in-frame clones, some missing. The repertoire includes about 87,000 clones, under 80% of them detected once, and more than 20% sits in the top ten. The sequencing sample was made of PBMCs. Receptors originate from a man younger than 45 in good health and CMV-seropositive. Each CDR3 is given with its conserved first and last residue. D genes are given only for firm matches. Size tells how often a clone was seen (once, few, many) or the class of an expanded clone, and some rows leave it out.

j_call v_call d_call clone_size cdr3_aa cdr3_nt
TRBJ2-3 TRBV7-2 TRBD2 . CASSERLAGGTDTQYF TGTGCCAGCAGCGAGCGACTAGCGGGGGGCACAGATACGCAGTATTTT
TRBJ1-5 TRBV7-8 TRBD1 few CASSSQGARGNQPQHF TGTGCCAGCAGCTCACAGGGGGCGCGGGGCAATCAGCCCCAGCATTTT
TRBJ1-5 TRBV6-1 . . CASTEEPGSNQPQHF TGTGCCAGCACTGAGGAACCGGGTAGCAATCAGCCCCAGCATTTT
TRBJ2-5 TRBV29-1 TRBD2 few CSVAGTSGRNYQETQYF TGCAGCGTCGCAGGGACTAGCGGGAGAAATTACCAAGAGACCCAGTACTTC
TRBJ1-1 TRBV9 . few CASRDFTNTEAFF TGTGCCAGCCGCGACTTCACGAACACTGAAGCTTTCTTT
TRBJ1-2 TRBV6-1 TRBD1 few CASSDTGQGVGGYTF TGTGCCAGCAGTGATACGGGACAGGGAGTAGGTGGCTACACCTTC
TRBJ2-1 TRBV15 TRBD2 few CATSRDGEASGGNEQFF TGTGCCACCAGCAGAGATGGTGAGGCTAGCGGGGGTAATGAGCAGTTCTTC
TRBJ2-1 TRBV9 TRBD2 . CASSPTSGGARSSYNEQFF TGTGCCAGCAGCCCTACTAGCGGGGGGGCCCGAAGTTCCTACAATGAGCAGTTCTTC
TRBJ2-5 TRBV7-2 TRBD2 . CASSSKAGGYQETQYF TGTGCCAGCAGCTCCAAGGCGGGGGGGTACCAAGAGACCCAGTACTTC
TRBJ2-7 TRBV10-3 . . CAISAGGDYEQYF TGTGCCATCAGCGCAGGAGGGGATTACGAGCAGTACTTC
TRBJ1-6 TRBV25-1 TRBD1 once CASSEDRAGSPLHF TGTGCCAGCAGTGAAGACAGGGCAGGATCACCCCTCCACTTT
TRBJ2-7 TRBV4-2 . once CASSQDLGDLTREQYF TGTGCCAGCAGCCAAGATCTTGGAGACTTGACGAGGGAGCAGTACTTC
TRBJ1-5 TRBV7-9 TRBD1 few CASSPPGTGNQPQHF TGTGCCAGCAGCCCTCCCGGGACAGGCAATCAGCCCCAGCATTTT
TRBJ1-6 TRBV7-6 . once CASSLLGSPLHF TGTGCCAGCAGCTTACTAGGATCACCCCTCCACTTT
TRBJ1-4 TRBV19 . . CASSIAQAPRWEKLFF TGTGCCAGTAGTATAGCACAGGCCCCAAGGTGGGAAAAACTGTTTTTT
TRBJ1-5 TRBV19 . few CASSIDRGQPQHF TGTGCCAGTAGTATAGATCGCGGACAGCCCCAGCATTTT
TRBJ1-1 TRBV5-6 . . CASSKRGGNTEAFF TGTGCCAGCAGCAAACGGGGAGGCAACACTGAAGCTTTCTTT
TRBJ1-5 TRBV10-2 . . CASSRGRDNQPQHF TGCGCCAGCAGCCGAGGCAGGGACAATCAGCCCCAGCATTTT
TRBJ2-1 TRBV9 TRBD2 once CASTPTSGAYNEQFF TGTGCCAGCACCCCAACTAGCGGGGCCTACAATGAGCAGTTCTTC
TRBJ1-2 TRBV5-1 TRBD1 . CASRMTRDSGNYGYTF TGCGCCAGCAGAATGACACGGGACAGCGGTAACTATGGCTACACCTTC
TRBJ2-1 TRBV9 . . CASSVQGSSYNEQFF TGTGCCAGCAGCGTACAGGGGAGCTCCTACAATGAGCAGTTCTTC
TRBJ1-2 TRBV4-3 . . CASSLTLGREQYGYTF TGCGCCAGCAGCCTTACCCTAGGGAGGGAGCAGTATGGCTACACCTTC
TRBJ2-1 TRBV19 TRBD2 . CASSTRGSGSGSYNEQFF TGTGCCAGTAGTACCCGGGGTAGCGGGAGTGGGTCCTACAATGAGCAGTTCTTC
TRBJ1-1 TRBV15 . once CATSRPRGGARLSEAFF TGTGCCACCAGCAGACCCCGTGGAGGGGCAAGGTTAAGTGAAGCTTTCTTT
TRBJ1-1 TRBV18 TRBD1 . CASSPASPGQGGFEEAFF TGTGCCAGCTCACCAGCCTCGCCGGGACAGGGGGGCTTCGAAGAAGCTTTCTTT
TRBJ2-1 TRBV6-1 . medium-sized CASSDEAGSYNEQFF TGTGCCAGCAGTGATGAGGCGGGTTCCTACAATGAGCAGTTCTTC
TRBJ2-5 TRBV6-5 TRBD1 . CASSMDRDPRETQYF TGTGCCAGCAGTATGGACAGGGACCCAAGAGAGACCCAGTACTTC
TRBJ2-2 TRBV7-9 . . CASSLAGAGELFF TGTGCCAGCAGCTTAGCAGGGGCCGGGGAGCTGTTTTTT
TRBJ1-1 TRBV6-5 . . CASSWAGQGTEAFF TGTGCCAGCAGTTGGGCTGGTCAGGGCACTGAAGCTTTCTTT
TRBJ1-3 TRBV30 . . CAWSVGGAGNTIYF TGTGCCTGGAGTGTAGGGGGGGCTGGAAACACCATATATTTT
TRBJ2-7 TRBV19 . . CASSIEYRQGYEQYF TGTGCCAGTAGTATAGAGTATAGGCAGGGCTACGAGCAGTACTTC
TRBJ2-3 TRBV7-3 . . CASSLTGENTQYF TGTGCCAGCAGCTTAACAGGGGAAAATACGCAGTATTTT
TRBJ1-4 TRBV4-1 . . CASSPGRGSEKLFF TGCGCCAGCAGCCCCGGAAGGGGAAGTGAAAAACTGTTTTTT
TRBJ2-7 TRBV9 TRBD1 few CASSSGVTGEYEQYF TGTGCCAGCAGCTCAGGGGTGACAGGGGAGTACGAGCAGTACTTC
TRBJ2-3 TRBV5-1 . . CASSLVGLTTDTQYF TGCGCCAGCAGCTTGGTGGGGCTGACCACAGATACGCAGTATTTT